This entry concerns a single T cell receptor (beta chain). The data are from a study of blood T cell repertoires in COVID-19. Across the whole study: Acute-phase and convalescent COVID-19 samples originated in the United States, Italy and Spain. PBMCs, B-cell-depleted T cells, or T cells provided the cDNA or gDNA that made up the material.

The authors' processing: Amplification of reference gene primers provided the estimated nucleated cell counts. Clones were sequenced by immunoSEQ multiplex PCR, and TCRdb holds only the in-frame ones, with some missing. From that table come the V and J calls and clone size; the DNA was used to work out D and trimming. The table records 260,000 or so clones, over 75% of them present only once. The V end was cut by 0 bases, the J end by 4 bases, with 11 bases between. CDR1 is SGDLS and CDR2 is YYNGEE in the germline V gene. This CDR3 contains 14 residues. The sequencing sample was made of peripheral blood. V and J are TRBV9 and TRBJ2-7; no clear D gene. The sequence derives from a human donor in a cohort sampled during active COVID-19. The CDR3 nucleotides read TGTGCCAGCAGCGTAGAATTGTCCGGTTACGAGCAGTACTTC. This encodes CASSVELSGYEQYF.